This section outlines one TCR beta chain sequence together with its context. The antigen it binds to is not known. Qualities for individual bases were not recorded, and no much larger clone is one base off. The entry originates in a study of beta chain features in type 1 diabetes (dated by TCRdb to 2017 to 2018). Regarding the study in general: Mean age, gender distribution, total cell number and subset yield were not different between patients and healthy donors. A total of some 110 million sorted cells were examined across all samples, and a strong correlation was observed between cell number per subset and RNA yield. The study compared TCRB repertoires of sorted circulating CD4+ T cell subsets between recently diagnosed type 1 diabetes patients and matched healthy donors. Regulatory and stem cell-like memory subsets were isolated from only 8 patients and 8 healthy donors, whereas naive and central memory subsets came from all 30 or so donors.

V and J are truncated by 1 base and 7 bases respectively, leaving an intervening sequence of 20 bases. The CDR3 covers 17 residues, taking in both the cysteine and the phenylalanine. Solely the CDR3 DNA is kept, with 51 bases framed from the first base. CDR1 SGHDN and CDR2 FVKESK were looked up in the germline V gene. All of the isolated RNA was reverse transcribed with the High Capacity cDNA Reverse Transcription Kit, so expressed TCRB transcripts were sequenced. Survey-depth immunoSEQ sequencing was performed on stem cell-like memory T cell samples, with an average of approximately 1 million total reads per sample. Sorted cells were lysed in RLT buffer, and RNA was extracted using DNase-treated RNeasy Micro or Mini kits according to cell number. Each cell subset was processed separately to prevent cross-contamination, with patient and healthy donor samples processed together. TCRB sequences were amplified from cDNA with the immunoSEQ multiplex PCR, producing 87-bp fragments spanning the CDR3 region. Amplicons were sequenced on the Illumina HiSeq platform. Per the original workflow: Synthetic template baselines were used to correct PCR bias computationally, reads within Hamming distance 2 were collapsed, and singletons that could not be merged were discarded. By aligning reads against IMGT, V, D and J genes, CDR3 length, and insertions or deletions at six rearrangement sites were assigned. Within each subset, clonotype counts were normalized to sorted cell number, after which true diversity and Gini coefficients were computed with the tcR R package. The overlap coefficient, calculated on TCRB nucleotide sequences, was used to quantify repertoire sharing. TCRdb carries this immuneACCESS record with in-frame sequences only. Its versions omit some clonotypes, under half of them owing to an unresolved V gene in the studies checked, with the rest unexplained. For V, J and clone size, that table is used; D and trimming come from the DNA. This sample lists 45,000 to 60,000 clones; around 45% were detected once. The biggest ten clones account for less than 0.15% of the sample.

A single peripheral blood draw of approximately 120 mL on average was collected from each donor into heparinised tubes. A BD FACSAria II was used to sort naive, central memory, regulatory and stem cell-like memory CD4+ T cells with a panel that included CD45RO, CCR7, CD25, CD127, CD95 and CD27. Purity was above 98% for every sorted population. PBMCs were isolated immediately by Lymphoprep density gradient centrifugation and stained directly without culture. Samples were stained and sorted in pairs, with one healthy donor and one patient per experiment, so that batch effects were minimized. Here is what the overall study found, with its caveats: HLA sub-analyses involved small numbers of individuals, so any influence of HLA type on TCRB rearrangement remained unresolved. Because cDNA rather than genomic DNA was sequenced, highly expressing activated cells could have been over-represented, although no difference in activation and CD3 levels was found between groups. A moderate but significant shortening of TCRB CDR3 length was observed in type 1 diabetes patients in all four CD4+ subsets. PCR may preferentially amplify shorter templates, but because patient and control samples were amplified and corrected together, any resulting skew would affect both groups equally. At VDJ recombination sites, patients with type 1 diabetes made fewer insertions and deleted more nucleotides, a pattern implying thymic rearrangement abnormalities. Naive, central memory and regulatory TCRB repertoires appeared more similar among patients than among healthy donors.

This clonotype was obtained from a man aged 25-45 years with type 1 diabetes. The chain was built from TRBV14 and TRBJ2-1; the D gene is unclear. The sample comprised stem cell memory CD4+ T cells from blood. Interpreted using the paper, the cell subset or site label stands for: stem cell-like memory CD4+ T cells. CDR3 reads: CASSQAAGFARSNEQFF. In nucleotide form, the sequence is TGTGCCAGCAGCCAAGCGGCTGGGTTTGCTCGGAGTAATGAGCAGTTCTTC.